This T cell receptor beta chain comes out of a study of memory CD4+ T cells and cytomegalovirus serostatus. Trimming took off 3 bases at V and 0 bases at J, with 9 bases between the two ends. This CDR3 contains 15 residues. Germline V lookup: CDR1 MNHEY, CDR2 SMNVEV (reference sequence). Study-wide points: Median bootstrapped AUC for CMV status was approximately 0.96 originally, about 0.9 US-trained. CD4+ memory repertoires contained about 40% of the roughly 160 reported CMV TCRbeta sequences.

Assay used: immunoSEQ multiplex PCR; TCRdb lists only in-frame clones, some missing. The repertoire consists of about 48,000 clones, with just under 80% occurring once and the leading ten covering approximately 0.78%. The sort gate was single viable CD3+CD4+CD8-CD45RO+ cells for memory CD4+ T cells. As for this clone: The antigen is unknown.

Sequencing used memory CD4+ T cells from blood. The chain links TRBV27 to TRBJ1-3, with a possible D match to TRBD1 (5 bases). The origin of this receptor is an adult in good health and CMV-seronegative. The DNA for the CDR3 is TGTGCCAGCAGTTTCAGGGAGGGCTCTGGAAACACCATATATTTT. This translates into CASSFREGSGNTIYF.